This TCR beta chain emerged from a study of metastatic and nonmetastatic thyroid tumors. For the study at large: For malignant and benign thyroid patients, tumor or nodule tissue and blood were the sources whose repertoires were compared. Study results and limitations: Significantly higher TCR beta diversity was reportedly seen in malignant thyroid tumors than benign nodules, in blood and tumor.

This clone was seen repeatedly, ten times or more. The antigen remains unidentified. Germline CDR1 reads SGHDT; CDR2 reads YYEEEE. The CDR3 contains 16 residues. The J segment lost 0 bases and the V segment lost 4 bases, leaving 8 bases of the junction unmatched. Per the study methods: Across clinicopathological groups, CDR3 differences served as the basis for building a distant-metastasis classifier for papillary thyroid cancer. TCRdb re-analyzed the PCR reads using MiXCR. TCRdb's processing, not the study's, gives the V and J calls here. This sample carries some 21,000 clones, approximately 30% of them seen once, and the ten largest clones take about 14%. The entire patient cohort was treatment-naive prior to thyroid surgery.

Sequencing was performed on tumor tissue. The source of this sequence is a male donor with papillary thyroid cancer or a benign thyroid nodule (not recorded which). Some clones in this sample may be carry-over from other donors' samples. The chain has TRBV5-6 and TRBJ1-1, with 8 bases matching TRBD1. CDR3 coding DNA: TGTGCCAGCAGCCTTCTGGGACAGGCAATGAACACTGAAGCTTTCTTT. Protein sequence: CASSLLGQAMNTEAFF.